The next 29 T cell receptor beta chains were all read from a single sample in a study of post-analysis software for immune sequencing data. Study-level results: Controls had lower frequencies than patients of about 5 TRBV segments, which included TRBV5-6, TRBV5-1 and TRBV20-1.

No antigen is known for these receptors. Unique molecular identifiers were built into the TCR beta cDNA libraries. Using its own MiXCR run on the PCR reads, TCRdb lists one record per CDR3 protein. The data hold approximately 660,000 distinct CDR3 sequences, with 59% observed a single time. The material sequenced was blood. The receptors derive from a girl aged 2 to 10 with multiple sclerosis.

The CDR3 DNA follows: TGTGCCAGCACCTCGGGGAGCCACCATACCAAAAACATTCAGTACTTC. This sequence encodes CASTSGSHHTKNIQYF. V is TRBV12-3 or TRBV12-4 and J is TRBJ2-7; possible D gene TRBD2, 5 bases. The J call may be incorrect, as the DNA end agrees better with TRBJ2-4. This CDR3 spans 16 amino acids.

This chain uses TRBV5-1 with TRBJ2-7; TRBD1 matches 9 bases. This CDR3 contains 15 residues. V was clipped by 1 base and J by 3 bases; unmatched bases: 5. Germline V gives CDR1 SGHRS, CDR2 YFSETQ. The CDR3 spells CASSLTGQGYYEQYF. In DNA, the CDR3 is TGCGCCAGCAGCTTGACGGGACAGGGCTACTACGAGCAGTACTTC.

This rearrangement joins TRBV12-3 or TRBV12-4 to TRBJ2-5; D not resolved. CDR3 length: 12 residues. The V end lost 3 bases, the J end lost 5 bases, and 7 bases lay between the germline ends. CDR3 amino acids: CASSLVYETQYF. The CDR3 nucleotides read TGTGCCAGCAGTTTGGTGTATGAGACCCAGTACTTC.

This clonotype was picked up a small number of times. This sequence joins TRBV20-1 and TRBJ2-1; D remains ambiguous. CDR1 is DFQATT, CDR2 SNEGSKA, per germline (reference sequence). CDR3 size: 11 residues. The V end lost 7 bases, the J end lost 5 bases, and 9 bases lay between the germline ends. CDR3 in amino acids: CSGRVNNEQFF. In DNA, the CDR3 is TGCAGTGGACGGGTCAACAATGAGCAGTTCTTC.

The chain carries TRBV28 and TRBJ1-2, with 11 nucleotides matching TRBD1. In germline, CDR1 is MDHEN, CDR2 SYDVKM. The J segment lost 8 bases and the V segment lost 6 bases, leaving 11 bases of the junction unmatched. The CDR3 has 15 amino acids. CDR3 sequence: CASSLPGQGAGGYTF. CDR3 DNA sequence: TGTGCCAGCAGCCTGCCCGGACAGGGGGCGGGAGGCTACACCTTC.

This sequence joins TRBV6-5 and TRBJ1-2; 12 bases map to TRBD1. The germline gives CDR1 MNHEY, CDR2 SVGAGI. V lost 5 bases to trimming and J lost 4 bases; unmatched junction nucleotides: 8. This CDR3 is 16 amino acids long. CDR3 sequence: CASSRGQGARGYGYTF. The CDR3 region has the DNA TGTGCCAGCAGTCGGGGACAGGGGGCGCGTGGCTATGGCTACACCTTC.

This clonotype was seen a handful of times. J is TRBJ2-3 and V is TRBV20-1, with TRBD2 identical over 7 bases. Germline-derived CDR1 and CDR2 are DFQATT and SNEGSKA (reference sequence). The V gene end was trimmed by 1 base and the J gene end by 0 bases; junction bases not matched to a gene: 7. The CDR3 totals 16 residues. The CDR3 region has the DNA TGCAGTGCTAGAGTCGGCGGGGGATGGAGCACAGATACGCAGTATTTT. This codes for CSARVGGGWSTDTQYF.

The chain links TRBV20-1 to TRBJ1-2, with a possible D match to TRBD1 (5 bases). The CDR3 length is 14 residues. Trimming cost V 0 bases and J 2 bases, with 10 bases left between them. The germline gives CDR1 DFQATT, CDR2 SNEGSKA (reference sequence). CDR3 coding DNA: TGCAGTGCTAGAGATCCGAGGGGCAACTATGGCTACACCTTC. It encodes CSARDPRGNYGYTF.

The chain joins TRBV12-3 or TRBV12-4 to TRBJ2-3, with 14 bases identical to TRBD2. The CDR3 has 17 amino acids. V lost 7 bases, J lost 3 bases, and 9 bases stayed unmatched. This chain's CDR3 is CASTRAGTSGGTDTQYF. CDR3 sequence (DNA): TGTGCCAGCACCCGGGCCGGGACTAGCGGGGGTACAGATACGCAGTATTTT.

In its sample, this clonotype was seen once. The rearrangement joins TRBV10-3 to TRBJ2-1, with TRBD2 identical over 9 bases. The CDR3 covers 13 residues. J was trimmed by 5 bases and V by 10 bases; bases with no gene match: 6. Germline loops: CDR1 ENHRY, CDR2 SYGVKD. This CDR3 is CASGRVEDNEQFF. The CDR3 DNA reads TGTGCCAGCGGGAGGGTGGAGGACAATGAGCAGTTCTTC.

The CDR3 protein is CASSIGQGSSYNEQFF. In nucleotides, the CDR3 is TGTGCCAGTAGTATAGGACAGGGGAGCTCCTACAATGAGCAGTTCTTC. The rearrangement joins TRBV19 to TRBJ2-1; 8 nucleotides match TRBD1. Germline CDR1 and CDR2: LNHDA and SQIVND (reference sequence). The V segment lost 1 base and the J segment 0 bases; nucleotides outside the gene matches: 2. CDR3 length equals 16 residues. Supplemented by reference TRBV19 and TRBJ2-1, the full variable domain reads DGGITQSPKYLFRKEGQNVTLSCEQNLNHDAMYWYRQDPGQGLRLIYYSQIVNDFQKGDIAEGYSVSREKKESFPLTVTSAQKNPTAFYLCASSIGQGSSYNEQFFGPGTRLTVL.

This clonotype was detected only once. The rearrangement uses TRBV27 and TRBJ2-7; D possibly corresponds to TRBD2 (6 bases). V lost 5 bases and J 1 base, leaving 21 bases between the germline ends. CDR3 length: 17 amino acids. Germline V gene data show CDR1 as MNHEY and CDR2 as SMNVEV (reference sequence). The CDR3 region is CASSRPFGASDSYEQYF. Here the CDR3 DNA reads TGTGCCAGCAGTCGACCCTTCGGAGCTAGCGATTCCTACGAGCAGTACTTC.

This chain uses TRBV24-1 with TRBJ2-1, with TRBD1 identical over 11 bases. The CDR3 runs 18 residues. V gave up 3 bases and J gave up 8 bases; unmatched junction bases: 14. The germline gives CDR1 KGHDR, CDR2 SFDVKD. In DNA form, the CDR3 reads TGTGCCACCAGTGATAGTCGGGGACAGGGGGTGTATTACGATGAGCAGTTCTTC. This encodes CATSDSRGQGVYYDEQFF.

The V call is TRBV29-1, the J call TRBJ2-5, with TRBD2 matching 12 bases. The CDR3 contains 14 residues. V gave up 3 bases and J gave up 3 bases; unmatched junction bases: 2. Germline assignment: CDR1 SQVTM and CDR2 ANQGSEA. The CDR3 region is CSVDRLAGEETQYF. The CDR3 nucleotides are TGCAGCGTTGACCGACTAGCGGGAGAAGAGACCCAGTACTTC.

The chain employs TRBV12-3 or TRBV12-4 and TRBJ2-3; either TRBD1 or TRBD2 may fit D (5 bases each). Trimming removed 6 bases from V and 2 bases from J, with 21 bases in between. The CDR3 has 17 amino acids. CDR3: CASRQGVPYLSTDTQYF. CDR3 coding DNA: TGTGCCAGCAGGCAGGGAGTGCCATACCTGTCCACAGATACGCAGTATTTT.

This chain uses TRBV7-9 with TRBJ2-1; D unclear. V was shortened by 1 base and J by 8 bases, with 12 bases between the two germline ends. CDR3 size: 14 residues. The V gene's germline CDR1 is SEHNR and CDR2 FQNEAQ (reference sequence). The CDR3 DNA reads TGTGCCAGCAGCTTAGTAGGTCCGGGCGATGAGCAGTTCTTC. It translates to CASSLVGPGDEQFF.

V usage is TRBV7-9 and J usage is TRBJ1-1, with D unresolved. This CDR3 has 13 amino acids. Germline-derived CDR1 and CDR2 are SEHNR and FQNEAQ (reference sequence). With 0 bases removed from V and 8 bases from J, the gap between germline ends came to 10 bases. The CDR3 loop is CASSLARYSEAFF. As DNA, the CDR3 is TGTGCCAGCAGCTTAGCGCGGTACTCAGAAGCTTTCTTT.

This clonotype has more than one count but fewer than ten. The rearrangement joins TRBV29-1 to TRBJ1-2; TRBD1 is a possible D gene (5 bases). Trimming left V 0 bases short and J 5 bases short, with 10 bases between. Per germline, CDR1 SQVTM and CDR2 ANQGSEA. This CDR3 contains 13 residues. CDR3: CSVEDPGLYGYTF. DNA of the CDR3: TGCAGCGTTGAAGACCCGGGACTTTATGGCTACACCTTC. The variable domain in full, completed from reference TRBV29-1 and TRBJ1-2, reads SAVISQKPSRDICQRGTSLTIQCQVDSQVTMMFWYRQQPGQSLTLIATANQGSEATYESGFVIDKFPISRPNLTFSTLTVSNMSPEDSSIYLCSVEDPGLYGYTFGSGTRLTVV.

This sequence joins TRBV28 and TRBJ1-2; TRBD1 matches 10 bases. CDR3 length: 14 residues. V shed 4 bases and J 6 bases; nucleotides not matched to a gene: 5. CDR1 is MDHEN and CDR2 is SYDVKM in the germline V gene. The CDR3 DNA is TGTGCCAGCAGTTCCGGGACAGGGGCCCATGGCTACACCTTC. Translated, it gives CASSSGTGAHGYTF.

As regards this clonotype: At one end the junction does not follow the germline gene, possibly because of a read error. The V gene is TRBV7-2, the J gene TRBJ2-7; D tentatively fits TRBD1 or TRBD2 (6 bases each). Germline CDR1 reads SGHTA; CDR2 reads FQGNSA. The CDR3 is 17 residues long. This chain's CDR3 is CASSLVGAIGGAYGQYF. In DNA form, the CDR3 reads TGTGCCAGCAGCTTAGTGGGGGCCATAGGAGGGGCCTACGGGCAGTACTTC.

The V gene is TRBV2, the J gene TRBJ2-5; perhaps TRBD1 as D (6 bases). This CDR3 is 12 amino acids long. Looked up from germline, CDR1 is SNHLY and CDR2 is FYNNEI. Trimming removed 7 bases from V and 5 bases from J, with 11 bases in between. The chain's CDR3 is CASNRASETQYF. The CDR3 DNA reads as TGTGCCAGCAACAGGGCAAGCGAGACCCAGTACTTC.

CDR3 loop: CASTASGVHSYEQYF. As DNA, the CDR3 is TGTGCCAGCACAGCTAGCGGGGTGCACTCCTACGAGCAGTACTTC. The chain employs TRBV14 and TRBJ2-4; the match to TRBD2 covers 9 bases. The end of the DNA aligns better with TRBJ2-7, so the J call may be wrong. The CDR3 is made up of 15 amino acids. From germline, CDR1 is SGHDN and CDR2 FVKESK.

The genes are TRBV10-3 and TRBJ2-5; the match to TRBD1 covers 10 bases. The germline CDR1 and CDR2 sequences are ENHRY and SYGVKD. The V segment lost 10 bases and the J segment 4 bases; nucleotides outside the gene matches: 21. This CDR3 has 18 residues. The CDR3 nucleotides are TGTGCCACCTCAAAGAATCTACCGGGACAGGGGACGGGAGAGACCCAGTACTTC. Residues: CATSKNLPGQGTGETQYF.

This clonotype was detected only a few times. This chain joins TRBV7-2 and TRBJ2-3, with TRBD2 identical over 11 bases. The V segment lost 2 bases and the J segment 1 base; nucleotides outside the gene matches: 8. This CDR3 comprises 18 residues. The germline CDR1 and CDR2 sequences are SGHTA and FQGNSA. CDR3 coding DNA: TGTGCCAGCAGCTTAATACTAGCGGGGGCCCGCCGCACAGATACGCAGTATTTT. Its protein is CASSLILAGARRTDTQYF.

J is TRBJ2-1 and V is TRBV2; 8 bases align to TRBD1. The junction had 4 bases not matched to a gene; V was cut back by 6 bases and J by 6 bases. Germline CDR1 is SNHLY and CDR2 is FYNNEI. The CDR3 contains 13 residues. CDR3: CASSDTGGNEQFF. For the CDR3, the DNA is TGTGCCAGCAGCGACACAGGGGGCAATGAGCAGTTCTTC.

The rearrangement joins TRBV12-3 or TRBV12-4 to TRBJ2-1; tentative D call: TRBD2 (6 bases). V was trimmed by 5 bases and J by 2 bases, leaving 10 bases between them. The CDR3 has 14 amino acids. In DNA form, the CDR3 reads TGTGCCAGCAGTCGGGAGCTCACCTACAATGAGCAGTTCTTC. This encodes CASSRELTYNEQFF.

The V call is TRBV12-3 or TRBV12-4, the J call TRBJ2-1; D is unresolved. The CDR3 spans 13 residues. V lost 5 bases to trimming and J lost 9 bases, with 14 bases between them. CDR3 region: CASSPRPGSEQFF. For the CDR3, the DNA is TGTGCCAGCAGTCCCCGTCCAGGCAGTGAGCAGTTCTTC.

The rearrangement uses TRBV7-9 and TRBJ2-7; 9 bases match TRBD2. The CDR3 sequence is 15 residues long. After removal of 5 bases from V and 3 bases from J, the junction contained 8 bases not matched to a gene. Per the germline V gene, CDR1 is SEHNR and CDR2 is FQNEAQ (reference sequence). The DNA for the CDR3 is TGTGCCAGCAGCCCTGGACTAGCGAGAGGCTACGAGCAGTACTTC. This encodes CASSPGLARGYEQYF.

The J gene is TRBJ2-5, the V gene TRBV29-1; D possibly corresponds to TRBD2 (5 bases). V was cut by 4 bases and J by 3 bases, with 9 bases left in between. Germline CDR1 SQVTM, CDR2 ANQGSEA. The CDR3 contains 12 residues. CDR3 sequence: CSVAQREETQYF. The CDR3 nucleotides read TGCAGCGTTGCTCAGAGGGAAGAGACCCAGTACTTC. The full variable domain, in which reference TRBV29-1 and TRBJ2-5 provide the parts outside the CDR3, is SAVISQKPSRDICQRGTSLTIQCQVDSQVTMMFWYRQQPGQSLTLIATANQGSEATYESGFVIDKFPISRPNLTFSTLTVSNMSPEDSSIYLCSVAQREETQYFGPGTRLLVL.